This T cell receptor (beta chain) appears in the sequencing data of a study of cytomegalovirus exposure and HLA in healthy donors. Points from the study as a whole: Excluded: some indistinguishable V segments such as TRBV6-2 and TRBV6-3. Follow-up analysis found HLA locus-dependent TCR association rates, highest for DRB1 and lowest for HLA-C.

About this clone: Its antigen remains unidentified.

The PCR had 60 Vbeta and 13 Jbeta primers. Profiling relied on immunoSEQ multiplex PCR, and the TCRdb table lists in-frame clones only, not all of them. The table lists 150,000 or so clones, 70% to 80% of them singletons. The CDR3 is made up of 14 amino acids. V lost 1 base, J lost 9 bases, and 13 bases lay in between. Germline CDR1 is SNHLY and CDR2 is FYNNEI. The sequence was obtained from a man aged 35 to 55 in good health and CMV-seropositive. Sequencing was performed on PBMCs. The V call is TRBV2, the J call TRBJ1-5; D is undetermined. The CDR3 DNA reads TGTGCCAGCAGTGAAGGGACGGGGAATTCGCCCCAGCATTTT. Translating it yields CASSEGTGNSPQHF.